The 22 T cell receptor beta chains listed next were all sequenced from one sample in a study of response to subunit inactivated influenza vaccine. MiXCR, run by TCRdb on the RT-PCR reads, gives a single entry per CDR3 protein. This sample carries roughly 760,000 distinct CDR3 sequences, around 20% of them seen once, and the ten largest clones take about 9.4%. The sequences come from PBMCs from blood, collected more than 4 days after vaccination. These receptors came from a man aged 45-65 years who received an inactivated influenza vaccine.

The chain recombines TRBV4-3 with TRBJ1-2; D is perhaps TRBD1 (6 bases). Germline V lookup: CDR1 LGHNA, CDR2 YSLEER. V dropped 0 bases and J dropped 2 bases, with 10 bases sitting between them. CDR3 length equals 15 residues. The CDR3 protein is CASSQDTGTNYGYTF. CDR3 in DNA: TGCGCCAGCAGCCAAGATACAGGGACGAACTATGGCTACACCTTC.

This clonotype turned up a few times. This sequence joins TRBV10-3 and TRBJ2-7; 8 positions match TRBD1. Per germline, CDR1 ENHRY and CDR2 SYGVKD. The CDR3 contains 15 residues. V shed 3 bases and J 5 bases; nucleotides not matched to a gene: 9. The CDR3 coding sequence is TGTGCCATCAGTGACACGTGGACAGGGATCAACGAGCAGTACTTC. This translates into CAISDTWTGINEQYF.

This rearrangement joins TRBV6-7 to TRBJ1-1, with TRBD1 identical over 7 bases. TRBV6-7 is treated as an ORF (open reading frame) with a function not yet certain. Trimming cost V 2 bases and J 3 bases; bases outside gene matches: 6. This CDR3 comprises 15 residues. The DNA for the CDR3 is TGTGCCAGCAGTTACGCGACAGGGACCTACACTGAAGCTTTCTTT. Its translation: CASSYATGTYTEAFF.

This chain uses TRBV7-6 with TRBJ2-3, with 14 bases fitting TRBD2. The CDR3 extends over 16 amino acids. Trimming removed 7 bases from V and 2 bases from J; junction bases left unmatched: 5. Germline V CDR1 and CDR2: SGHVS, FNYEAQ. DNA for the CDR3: TGTGCCAGCACCCTGACTAGCGGGGGGGCCACAGATACGCAGTATTTT. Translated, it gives CASTLTSGGATDTQYF.

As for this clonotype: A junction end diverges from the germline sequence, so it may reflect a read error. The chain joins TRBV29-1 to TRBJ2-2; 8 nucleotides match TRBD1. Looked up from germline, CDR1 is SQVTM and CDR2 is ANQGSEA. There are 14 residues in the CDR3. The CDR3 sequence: CSIDDRGDTGELFF. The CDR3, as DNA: TGCAGCATTGACGACAGGGGAGACACCGGGGAGCTGTTTTTT.

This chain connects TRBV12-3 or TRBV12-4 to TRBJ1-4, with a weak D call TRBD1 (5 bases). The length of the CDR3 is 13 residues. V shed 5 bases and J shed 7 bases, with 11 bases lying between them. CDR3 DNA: TGTGCCAGCAGTGGGGCACCGTTTGAAAAACTGTTTTTT. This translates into CASSGAPFEKLFF.

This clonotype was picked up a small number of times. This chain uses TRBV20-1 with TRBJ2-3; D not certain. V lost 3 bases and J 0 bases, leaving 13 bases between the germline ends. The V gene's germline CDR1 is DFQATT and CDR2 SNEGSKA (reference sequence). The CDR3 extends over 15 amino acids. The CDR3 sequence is CSASELTLSTDTQYF. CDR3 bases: TGCAGTGCTAGTGAGCTTACCTTAAGCACAGATACGCAGTATTTT.

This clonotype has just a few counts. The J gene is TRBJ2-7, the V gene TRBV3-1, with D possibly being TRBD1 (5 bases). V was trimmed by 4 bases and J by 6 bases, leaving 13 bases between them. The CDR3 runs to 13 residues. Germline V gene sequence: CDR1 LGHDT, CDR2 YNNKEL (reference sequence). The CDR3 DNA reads TGTGCCAGCAGCCTCCAGGGATTACGCGAGCAGTACTTC. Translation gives CASSLQGLREQYF.

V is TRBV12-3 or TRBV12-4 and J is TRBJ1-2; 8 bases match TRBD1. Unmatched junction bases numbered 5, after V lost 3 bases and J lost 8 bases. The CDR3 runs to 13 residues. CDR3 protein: CASSFAGGVGYTF. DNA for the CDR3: TGTGCCAGCAGTTTTGCAGGGGGCGTGGGCTACACCTTC.

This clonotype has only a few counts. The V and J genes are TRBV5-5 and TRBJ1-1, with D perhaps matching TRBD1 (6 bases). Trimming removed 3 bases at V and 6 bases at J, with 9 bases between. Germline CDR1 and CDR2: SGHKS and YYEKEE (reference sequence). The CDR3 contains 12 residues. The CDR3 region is CASSSEGAEAFF. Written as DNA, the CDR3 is TGTGCCAGCAGCTCGGAGGGGGCTGAAGCTTTCTTT.

CDR3 coding DNA: TGCAGTGCTACTGGACGAATCGAAGAGACCCAGTACTTC. It codes for CSATGRIEETQYF. This sequence joins TRBV20-1 and TRBJ2-5; D gene uncertain. This CDR3 contains 13 residues. CDR1 and CDR2 (germline): DFQATT, SNEGSKA (reference sequence). The V end lost 4 bases, the J end lost 3 bases, and 12 bases lay between the germline ends.

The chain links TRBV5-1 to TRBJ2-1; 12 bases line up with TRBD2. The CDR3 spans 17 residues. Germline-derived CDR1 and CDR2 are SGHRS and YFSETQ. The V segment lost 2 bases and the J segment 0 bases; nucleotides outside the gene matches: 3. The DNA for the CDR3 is TGCGCCAGCAGCTTTACTAGCGGGGGGTCCTCCTACAATGAGCAGTTCTTC. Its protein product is CASSFTSGGSSYNEQFF.

In DNA form, the CDR3 reads TGTGCCAGCAGCTTAGAGTGGGGACGAACGAACTATGGCTACACCTTC. Residues: CASSLEWGRTNYGYTF. The chain couples TRBV7-9 to TRBJ1-2; TRBD1 is a possible D gene (5 bases). V gave up 1 base and J gave up 2 bases, with 14 bases separating them. CDR3 length equals 16 residues. Per the germline V gene, CDR1 is SEHNR and CDR2 is FQNEAQ (reference sequence).

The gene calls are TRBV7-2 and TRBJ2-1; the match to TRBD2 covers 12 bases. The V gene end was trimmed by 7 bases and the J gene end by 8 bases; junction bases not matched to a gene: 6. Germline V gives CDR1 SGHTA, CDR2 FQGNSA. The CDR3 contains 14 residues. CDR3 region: CASTTSGGGYEQFF. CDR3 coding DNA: TGTGCCAGCACGACTAGCGGGGGAGGGTATGAGCAGTTCTTC.

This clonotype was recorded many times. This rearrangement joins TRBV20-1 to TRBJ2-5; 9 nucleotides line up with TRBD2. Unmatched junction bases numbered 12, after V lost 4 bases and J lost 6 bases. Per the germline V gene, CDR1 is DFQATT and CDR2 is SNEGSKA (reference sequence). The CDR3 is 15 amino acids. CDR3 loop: CSAISALAGTKTQYF. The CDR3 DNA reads TGCAGTGCTATTTCCGCCCTAGCGGGAACGAAGACCCAGTACTTC.

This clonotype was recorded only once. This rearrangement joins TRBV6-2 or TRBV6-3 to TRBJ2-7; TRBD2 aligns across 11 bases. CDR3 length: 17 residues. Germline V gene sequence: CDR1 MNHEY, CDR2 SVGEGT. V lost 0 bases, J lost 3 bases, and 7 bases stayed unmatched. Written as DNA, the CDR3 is TGTGCCAGCAGTTACTCCACCGGGACTAGCGGAGTCTACGAGCAGTACTTC. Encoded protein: CASSYSTGTSGVYEQYF.

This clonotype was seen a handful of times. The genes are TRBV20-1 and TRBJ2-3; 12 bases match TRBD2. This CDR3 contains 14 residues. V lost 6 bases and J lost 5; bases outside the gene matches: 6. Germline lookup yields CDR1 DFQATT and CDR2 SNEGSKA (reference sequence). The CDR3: CSAVLAGGRDTQYF. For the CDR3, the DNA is TGCAGTGCGGTACTAGCGGGGGGCCGAGATACGCAGTATTTT.

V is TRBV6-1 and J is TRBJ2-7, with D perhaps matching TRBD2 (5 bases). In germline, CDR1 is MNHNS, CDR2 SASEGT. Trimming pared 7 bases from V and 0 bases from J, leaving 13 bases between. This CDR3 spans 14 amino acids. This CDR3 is CASKATGISYEQYF. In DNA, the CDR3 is TGTGCCAGCAAAGCGACCGGGATCTCCTACGAGCAGTACTTC.

The CDR3 sequence is CASSREMGRSVNTEAFF. In DNA, the CDR3 is TGTGCCAGCAGTAGAGAAATGGGCAGGAGTGTGAACACTGAAGCTTTCTTT. The chain uses TRBV12-3 or TRBV12-4 and TRBJ1-1, with no clear D. This CDR3 spans 17 amino acids. V was trimmed by 5 bases and J by 0 bases, leaving 19 bases between them.

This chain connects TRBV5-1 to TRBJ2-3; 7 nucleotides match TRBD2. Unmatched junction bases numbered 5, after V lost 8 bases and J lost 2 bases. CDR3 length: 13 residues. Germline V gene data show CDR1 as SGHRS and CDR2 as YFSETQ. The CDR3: CASNRGDTDTQYF. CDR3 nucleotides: TGCGCCAGTAACCGGGGGGACACAGATACGCAGTATTTT.

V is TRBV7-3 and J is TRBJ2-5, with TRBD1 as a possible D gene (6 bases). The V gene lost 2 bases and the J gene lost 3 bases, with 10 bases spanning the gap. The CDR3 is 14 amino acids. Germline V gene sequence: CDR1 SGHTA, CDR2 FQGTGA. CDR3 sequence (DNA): TGTGCCAGCAGCTTAGGGGGCAGAGAAGAGACCCAGTACTTC. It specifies CASSLGGREETQYF.

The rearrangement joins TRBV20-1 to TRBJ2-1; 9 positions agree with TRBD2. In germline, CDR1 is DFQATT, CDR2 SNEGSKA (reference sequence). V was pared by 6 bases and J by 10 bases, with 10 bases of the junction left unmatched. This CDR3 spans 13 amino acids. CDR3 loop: CSARTLTSGEQFF. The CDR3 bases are TGCAGTGCCCGAACCCTGACTAGCGGAGAGCAGTTCTTC.